These 26 T cell receptor beta chains were all obtained from the same sample, sequenced in a study of shared clonotypes between healthy human individuals. This table comes from immunoSEQ multiplex PCR, and its TCRdb copy is limited to in-frame clones, with some not included. The repertoire holds hundreds of thousands of clones, with roughly 97% as singletons. The sample taken for sequencing was naive CD4+ T cells sorted from blood. The subset: CD45RA+ positively selected. These receptors were taken from a woman aged 25 to 39 in good health.

The chain is built from TRBV7-2 and TRBJ2-5; no clear D. V was clipped by 0 bases and J by 5 bases, with 7 bases between them. Germline V gene data show CDR1 as SGHTA and CDR2 as FQGNSA. This CDR3 is 13 amino acids long. As DNA, the CDR3 is TGTGCCAGCAGCTTAGCCCGTCGGGAGACCCAGTACTTC. Translated: CASSLARRETQYF.

The gene calls are TRBV19 and TRBJ2-1, with 9 nucleotides matching TRBD2. The trim removed 4 bases at V and 2 bases at J, leaving 6 bases unmatched. There are 16 residues in the CDR3. Looked up from germline, CDR1 is LNHDA and CDR2 is SQIVND (reference sequence). The CDR3 sequence is CASSKGTSSAYNEQFF. In DNA form, the CDR3 reads TGTGCCAGTAGTAAAGGGACTAGCAGCGCCTACAATGAGCAGTTCTTC.

The V call is TRBV7-9, the J call TRBJ2-5; 7 bases are a match to TRBD2. Germline CDR1 reads SEHNR; CDR2 reads FQNEAQ (reference sequence). V shed 8 bases, J shed 3 bases, and the junction held 12 bases outside the gene matches. The CDR3 runs 15 residues. The CDR3 loop reads CASGPGGSVEETQYF. CDR3 coding DNA: TGTGCCAGCGGGCCTGGCGGGAGTGTAGAAGAGACCCAGTACTTC.

The chain combines TRBV18 with TRBJ2-5; D unclear. This CDR3 spans 14 amino acids. The ends were cut back, 1 base at V and 4 bases at J, with 10 bases in the middle. CDR1 is KGHSH, CDR2 LQKENI, per germline. The chain's CDR3 is CASSPLDTGETQYF. The CDR3 DNA follows: TGTGCCAGCTCACCACTTGACACTGGAGAGACCCAGTACTTC.

The rearrangement uses TRBV28 and TRBJ2-1; TRBD1 is a possible D gene (5 bases). V dropped 8 bases and J dropped 6 bases, with 14 bases sitting between them. CDR1 MDHEN and CDR2 SYDVKM come from the germline V gene. CDR3 length: 13 amino acids. The CDR3 DNA is TGTGCCAGCCAACCCGACAGATCCAATGAGCAGTTCTTC. This codes for CASQPDRSNEQFF.

The rearrangement uses TRBV6-6 and TRBJ2-3, with TRBD1 matching 7 bases. The trim removed 4 bases at V and 3 bases at J, leaving 10 bases unmatched. CDR1 is MNHNY and CDR2 is SVGAGI in the germline V gene (reference sequence). The CDR3 has 16 residues. CDR3 loop: CASSSARQGRTDTQYF. For the CDR3, the DNA is TGTGCCAGCAGTTCAGCCCGACAGGGTCGGACAGATACGCAGTATTTT.

Regarding this clone: Different DNA sequences within this sample yield the same CDR3. The genes are TRBV19 and TRBJ1-5; 9 bases are a match to TRBD1. The V and J ends lost 8 bases and 4 bases, in that order; junction bases with no gene match: 6. The CDR3 has 14 amino acids. Germline V gene lookup returns CDR1 LNHDA and CDR2 SQIVND (reference sequence). The CDR3 nucleotides are TGTGCCAGTGGGGGACAGGGAGGTAATCAGCCCCAGCATTTT. Protein: CASGGQGGNQPQHF. Variable domain in full (rest from reference TRBV19 and TRBJ1-5): DGGITQSPKYLFRKEGQNVTLSCEQNLNHDAMYWYRQDPGQGLRLIYYSQIVNDFQKGDIAEGYSVSREKKESFPLTVTSAQKNPTAFYLCASGGQGGNQPQHFGDGTRLSIL.

The rearrangement uses TRBV5-1 and TRBJ1-1, with a weak D call TRBD1 (5 bases). Germline V CDR1 and CDR2: SGHRS, YFSETQ. There are 13 residues in the CDR3. V gave up 4 bases and J gave up 6 bases, with 13 bases separating them. The CDR3 sequence: CASSSRRGPEAFF. CDR3 DNA sequence: TGCGCCAGCAGCAGCAGGAGGGGCCCTGAAGCTTTCTTT.

The chain recombines TRBV28 with TRBJ2-5; TRBD1 aligns across 9 bases. The CDR3 length is 15 residues. J lost 5 bases, V lost 2 bases, and 6 bases had no gene match. Germline V gene sequence: CDR1 MDHEN, CDR2 SYDVKM. The chain's CDR3 is CASSLRDRAGETQYF. In DNA form, the CDR3 reads TGTGCCAGCAGTTTAAGGGACAGGGCAGGGGAGACCCAGTACTTC.

V is TRBV6-5 and J is TRBJ1-1, with 11 nucleotides matching TRBD1. CDR3 length: 15 residues. V trimming: 5 bases; J trimming: 5 bases; junction bases outside the gene matches: 7. In germline, CDR1 is MNHEY, CDR2 SVGAGI. The CDR3 sequence: CASSPGTGGRTEAFF. The CDR3 region has the DNA TGTGCCAGCAGTCCCGGGACAGGGGGTAGAACTGAAGCTTTCTTT.

V and J are TRBV6-5 and TRBJ1-4; unclear D gene. Looked up from germline, CDR1 is MNHEY and CDR2 is SVGAGI. Trimming removed 2 bases at V and 10 bases at J, with 14 bases between. The CDR3 loop spans 14 amino acids. The CDR3: CASSYLPKDLKLFF. CDR3 nucleotide sequence: TGTGCCAGCAGTTACCTCCCGAAAGACCTAAAACTGTTTTTT.

V and J are TRBV7-6 and TRBJ2-3; D ambiguous. The CDR3 runs 16 residues. The V gene lost 5 bases and the J gene lost 11 bases, with 26 bases spanning the gap. Per the germline V gene, CDR1 is SGHVS and CDR2 is FNYEAQ. The CDR3 loop is CASSTHIGRSHYMQYF. The CDR3 bases are TGTGCCAGCAGCACCCACATCGGCAGATCCCACTACATGCAGTATTTT.

V gene TRBV14 combines with J gene TRBJ2-7, with TRBD2 identical over 11 bases. Unmatched junction bases numbered 1, after V lost 1 base and J lost 2 bases. The CDR3 covers 15 residues. Germline values: CDR1 SGHDN, CDR2 FVKESK. The CDR3 loop reads CASSQALAGAYEQYF. For the CDR3, the DNA is TGTGCCAGCAGCCAAGCACTAGCGGGAGCCTACGAGCAGTACTTC.

The chain combines TRBV27 with TRBJ2-7; 7 bases agree with TRBD2. The germline V gene has CDR1 MNHEY and CDR2 SMNVEV (reference sequence). Germline trimming cut 4 bases from V and 2 bases from J; bases unmatched to any gene: 8. The CDR3 length is 15 residues. As DNA, the CDR3 is TGTGCCAGCAGTTCCGGGGCAGCGGGGACCTACGAGCAGTACTTC. Amino acids: CASSSGAAGTYEQYF.

The genes are TRBV6-1 and TRBJ2-1; TRBD2 might be the D (5 bases). The CDR3 has 15 residues. Germline V gene sequence: CDR1 MNHNS, CDR2 SASEGT. Trimming shortened V by 6 bases and J by 3 bases, and 15 bases separated the two germline ends. CDR3 amino acids: CASSLAPRDYNEQFF. In nucleotides, the CDR3 is TGTGCCAGCAGCCTAGCTCCCCGCGACTACAATGAGCAGTTCTTC.

V usage is TRBV10-1 and J usage is TRBJ1-5; D not certain. The CDR3 runs 14 residues. The V end lost 7 bases, the J end lost 2 bases, and 12 bases lay between the germline ends. Germline V lookup: CDR1 WNHNN, CDR2 SYGVQD (reference sequence). This CDR3 is CASNPPEGNQPQHF. CDR3 coding DNA: TGCGCCAGCAATCCCCCTGAAGGCAATCAGCCCCAGCATTTT.

This rearrangement joins TRBV9 to TRBJ2-1, with 9 bases lining up with TRBD1. V shed 5 bases and J 3 bases; nucleotides not matched to a gene: 6. CDR1 and CDR2 (germline): SGDLS, YYNGEE. CDR3 length: 15 residues. The CDR3 spells CASRIGQGFYNEQFF. The DNA for the CDR3 is TGTGCCAGCAGAATCGGACAGGGGTTCTACAATGAGCAGTTCTTC.

The chain carries TRBV10-1 and TRBJ2-5; TRBD2 aligns across 7 bases. Germline CDR1 reads WNHNN; CDR2 reads SYGVQD (reference sequence). Trimming at V came to 3 bases and at J to 5 bases, leaving 6 bases not matched to a gene. CDR3 length: 14 amino acids. The CDR3 DNA is TGCGCCAGCAGTGACGCGGGAGAGGGGGAGACCCAGTACTTC. This translates into CASSDAGEGETQYF.

The DNA of the CDR3 is TGCGCCAGCAGCCCGGACCGTAAAAGAAACTATGGCTACACCTTC. Translation: CASSPDRKRNYGYTF. V usage is TRBV5-1 and J usage is TRBJ1-2, with D unresolved. Germline V gene sequence: CDR1 SGHRS, CDR2 YFSETQ. The CDR3 runs to 15 residues. V gave up 4 bases and J gave up 2 bases, with 15 bases separating them.

The chain links TRBV7-2 to TRBJ2-7, with 12 bases fitting TRBD2. The V segment lost 4 bases and the J segment 7 bases; nucleotides outside the gene matches: 8. The CDR3 totals 15 residues. Per the germline V gene, CDR1 is SGHTA and CDR2 is FQGNSA. CDR3 bases: TGTGCCAGCAGCTCACTAGCGGGAGGTGGGGGGGAGCAGTACTTC. Residues: CASSSLAGGGGEQYF.

The V and J genes are TRBV18 and TRBJ2-7, with 8 nucleotides matching TRBD1. The trim removed 4 bases at V and 1 base at J, leaving 12 bases unmatched. Germline V gene sequence: CDR1 KGHSH, CDR2 LQKENI. The CDR3 extends over 17 amino acids. For the CDR3, the DNA is TGTGCCAGCTCACAAACGGACAGGGAGATATTTTCCTACGAGCAGTACTTC. It specifies CASSQTDREIFSYEQYF. Together with reference TRBV18 and TRBJ2-7, the CDR3 gives the full variable domain: NAGVMQNPRHLVRRRGQEARLRCSPMKGHSHVYWYRQLPEEGLKFMVYLQKENIIDESGMPKERFSAEFPKEGPSILRIQQVVRGDSAAYFCASSQTDREIFSYEQYFGPGTRLTVT.

This chain links TRBV18 with TRBJ2-1; 8 nucleotides align to TRBD1. V shed 2 bases, J shed 4 bases, and the junction held 4 bases outside the gene matches. The CDR3 is made up of 15 amino acids. Per the germline V gene, CDR1 is KGHSH and CDR2 is LQKENI. The CDR3 reads CASSPTGGEYNEQFF. CDR3 nucleotide sequence: TGTGCCAGCTCACCAACAGGGGGAGAGTACAATGAGCAGTTCTTC.

This chain links TRBV28 with TRBJ1-2; 7 bases align to TRBD1. Unmatched junction bases numbered 7, after V lost 6 bases and J lost 3 bases. The CDR3 has 14 residues. Per germline, CDR1 MDHEN and CDR2 SYDVKM. CDR3 loop: CASRLGQAYYGYTF. The CDR3 bases are TGTGCCAGCAGACTTGGACAGGCCTACTATGGCTACACCTTC.

This clone was observed a single time. The chain combines TRBV29-1 with TRBJ2-7; 10 positions agree with TRBD1. V shed 6 bases, J shed 4 bases, and the junction held 9 bases outside the gene matches. Germline V CDR1 and CDR2: SQVTM, ANQGSEA. The CDR3 covers 14 residues. The CDR3 region is CSVAPGQGGYEQYF. CDR3 coding DNA: TGCAGCGTGGCCCCCGGACAGGGGGGGTACGAGCAGTACTTC.

This chain uses TRBV27 with TRBJ2-7; 7 bases are a match to TRBD2. The CDR3 extends over 14 amino acids. V was clipped by 6 bases and J by 2 bases; unmatched bases: 7. Germline assignment: CDR1 MNHEY and CDR2 SMNVEV (reference sequence). The CDR3 coding sequence is TGTGCCAGCAGACGAGAGCGGGATGCCTACGAGCAGTACTTC. It encodes CASRRERDAYEQYF.

The V and J genes are TRBV6-5 and TRBJ2-7; D is unclear. There are 15 residues in the CDR3. With 6 bases removed from V and 2 bases from J, the gap between germline ends came to 17 bases. Germline CDR1 is MNHEY and CDR2 is SVGAGI. CDR3 in amino acids: CASRSQQQSPYEQYF. The DNA for the CDR3 is TGTGCCAGCAGAAGCCAGCAACAGTCCCCCTACGAGCAGTACTTC.